This is a list of T cell receptor beta chains from one sample in a study of siplizumab effects on memory and regulatory T cells. Repertoires were generated with immunoSEQ multiplex PCR, while TCRdb's copy carries only in-frame clones and drops some. The sample has approximately 84,000 clones, 95% seen once. The sample consisted of CD8+ T cells sorted from blood. Receptors originate from a human donor in good health. Both conserved end residues are trimmed from each CDR3.

TRBJ1-3 TRBV7-8 ASSLATDSSGNTIY
TRBJ2-2 TRBV29-1 SVDAVETGELF
TRBJ1-4 TRBV4-2 ASSQDPGGEDEKLF
TRBJ2-5 TRBV11-2 ASSLVARGTGGGQETQY
TRBJ2-1 TRBV27 ASSLYGNQF
TRBJ1-1 TRBV21-1 ASIREIGTEAF
TRBJ2-3 TRBV21-1 ASSSCKAGQELWRSTDTQY
TRBJ2-1 TRBV27 ASSPRLAGSYNEQF
TRBJ1-2 TRBV30 AWRDNYGYT
TRBJ2-5 TRBV2 ASSDGAGGDQETQY
TRBJ2-7 TRBV10-1 ASSSASGRVQY
TRBJ1-1 TRBV6-6 ASSQSDIGSNTEAF
TRBJ2-5 TRBV6-5 ASSLTSGSQETQY
TRBJ2-6 TRBV29-1 SVPLPGDYSGANVLT
TRBJ1-5 TRBV11-2 ASSLGNSNQPQH
TRBJ1-1 TRBV14 ASSPTNYTRENTEAF
TRBJ2-1 TRBV7-3 ASSLGIGLAGIYNEQF
TRBJ2-3 TRBV15 ATSRDSASTDTQY
TRBJ1-2 TRBV9 ASSGGPGAYGYT
TRBJ2-7 TRBV10-2 ASGQAQY
TRBJ2-7 TRBV27 ASRSRTHAYEQY
TRBJ2-7 TRBV14 ASSQAQGRSPYEQY
TRBJ2-2 TRBV28 AITGGGPGELF
TRBJ1-3 TRBV4-1 ASSQGVQRTVDTIY
TRBJ1-5 TRBV5-1 ASSPQGDFNQPQH
TRBJ2-3 TRBV18 ASSHTGTSRTSTDTQY
TRBJ1-2 TRBV5-4 ASSSGQANYGYT
TRBJ2-7 TRBV13 ASRRQESYEQY
TRBJ2-7 TRBV23-1 ASSQEVSPAHEQY
TRBJ2-7 TRBV6-7 ASSPRDRALAGPTFSYEQY
TRBJ1-2 TRBV27 ASSLGRYYGYT